Listed below are T cell receptor beta chains from one sample, sequenced in a study of T-cell reconstitution after alpha-beta-depleted transplantation in children. Via MiXCR, TCRdb re-called the PCR reads, giving one row per CDR3 protein. The sample lists around 200,000 distinct CDR3 sequences, about 6.8% occurring once. This specimen consisted of PBMCs from the stem cell graft donor, obtained from the stem cell graft. The source is a human donor who donated a stem cell graft to a child with Wiskott-Aldrich syndrome. The CDR3 runs from the conserved cysteine through the conserved F or W. D genes are given only for firm matches. Where a row states a size, it is once, few, many or the class of an expanded clone; other rows omit it.

clone_size: few
v_call: TRBV29-1
j_call: TRBJ1-1
d_call: .
cdr3_aa: CSVLDSRNTEAFF
cdr3_nt: TGCAGCGTCCTGGACAGTCGGAACACTGAAGCTTTCTTT

clone_size: many
v_call: TRBV6-2/TRBV6-3
j_call: TRBJ2-5
d_call: TRBD2
cdr3_aa: CASSPRVTSERRKTQYF
cdr3_nt: TGTGCCAGCAGCCCCAGGGTGACTAGCGAAAGAAGGAAGACCCAGTACTTC

clone_size: many
v_call: TRBV29-1
j_call: TRBJ2-1
d_call: .
cdr3_aa: CSVLGGNEQFF
cdr3_nt: TGCAGCGTTTTGGGGGGAAATGAGCAGTTCTTC

clone_size: .
v_call: TRBV2
j_call: TRBJ1-3
d_call: .
cdr3_aa: CASSGQAPISGNTIYF
cdr3_nt: TGTGCCAGCAGTGGACAGGCCCCAATCTCTGGAAACACCATATATTTT

clone_size: .
v_call: TRBV24-1
j_call: TRBJ2-1
d_call: TRBD1
cdr3_aa: CATSDLSGGDEQFF
cdr3_nt: TGTGCCACCAGTGATTTGTCAGGGGGCGATGAGCAGTTCTTC

clone_size: many
v_call: TRBV5-1
j_call: TRBJ2-1
d_call: .
cdr3_aa: CASSLVVAVDEQFF
cdr3_nt: TGCGCCAGCAGCTTGGTCGTGGCGGTGGATGAGCAGTTCTTC

clone_size: many
v_call: TRBV6-5
j_call: TRBJ2-7
d_call: .
cdr3_aa: CASSYSKGGDEQYF
cdr3_nt: TGTGCCAGCAGTTACTCTAAAGGGGGTGACGAGCAGTACTTC

clone_size: many
v_call: TRBV10-2
j_call: TRBJ2-3
d_call: .
cdr3_aa: CATSGLSTDTQYF
cdr3_nt: TGCGCCACCTCGGGACTTTCCACAGATACGCAGTATTTT

clone_size: many
v_call: TRBV24-1
j_call: TRBJ2-3
d_call: .
cdr3_aa: CATSDSTGIGDTQYF
cdr3_nt: TGTGCCACCAGTGATTCCACAGGGATAGGAGATACGCAGTATTTT

clone_size: many
v_call: TRBV11-3
j_call: TRBJ2-5
d_call: TRBD1
cdr3_aa: CASSPDDRDQETQYF
cdr3_nt: TGTGCCAGCAGCCCAGATGACAGGGATCAAGAGACCCAGTACTTC

clone_size: many
v_call: TRBV4-1
j_call: TRBJ2-1
d_call: .
cdr3_aa: CASSQGVWPYNEQFF
cdr3_nt: TGCGCCAGCAGCCAAGGGGTTTGGCCCTACAATGAGCAGTTCTTC

clone_size: many
v_call: TRBV29-1
j_call: TRBJ2-1
d_call: TRBD1
cdr3_aa: CSAIQGSYNEQFF
cdr3_nt: TGCAGCGCGATACAGGGGTCCTACAATGAGCAGTTCTTC

clone_size: few
v_call: TRBV5-1
j_call: TRBJ2-1
d_call: TRBD2
cdr3_aa: CASSLLRRGGDEQFF
cdr3_nt: TGCGCCAGCAGCCTCCTCCGGCGGGGGGGGGATGAGCAGTTCTTC

clone_size: many
v_call: TRBV4-2
j_call: TRBJ2-7
d_call: .
cdr3_aa: CASSRTHRESSYEQYF
cdr3_nt: TGTGCCAGCAGCCGGACCCACAGGGAAAGCTCCTACGAGCAGTACTTC

clone_size: many
v_call: TRBV10-3
j_call: TRBJ1-4
d_call: TRBD1
cdr3_aa: CAISESGQNNEKLFF
cdr3_nt: TGTGCCATCAGTGAGTCGGGACAGAATAATGAAAAACTGTTTTTT

clone_size: .
v_call: TRBV11-2
j_call: TRBJ2-7
d_call: TRBD1
cdr3_aa: CASRRTGKSSYEQYF
cdr3_nt: TGTGCCAGCAGACGGACAGGGAAAAGCTCCTACGAGCAGTACTTC

clone_size: .
v_call: TRBV3-1
j_call: TRBJ2-5
d_call: .
cdr3_aa: CASSQTREGLWETQYF
cdr3_nt: TGTGCCAGCAGCCAAACCAGAGAGGGGCTTTGGGAGACCCAGTACTTC

clone_size: many
v_call: TRBV12-3/TRBV12-4
j_call: TRBJ1-4
d_call: .
cdr3_aa: CASSSRATNEKLFF
cdr3_nt: TGTGCCAGCAGTTCCAGGGCCACTAATGAAAAACTGTTTTTT

clone_size: many
v_call: TRBV7-2
j_call: TRBJ1-3
d_call: .
cdr3_aa: CASGLSGNTIYF
cdr3_nt: TGTGCCAGCGGACTCTCTGGAAACACCATATATTTT

clone_size: many
v_call: TRBV11-2
j_call: TRBJ2-5
d_call: .
cdr3_aa: CASSLGPEENGRGRETQYF
cdr3_nt: TGTGCCAGCAGCTTAGGTCCCGAGGAGAATGGCAGGGGCCGAGAGACCCAGTACTTC

clone_size: few
v_call: TRBV4-1
j_call: TRBJ2-2
d_call: TRBD2
cdr3_aa: CASSQDQRGVSGELFF
cdr3_nt: TGCGCCAGCAGCCAAGATCAGCGGGGGGTTTCTGGGGAGCTGTTTTTT

clone_size: many
v_call: TRBV12-3/TRBV12-4
j_call: TRBJ1-1
d_call: .
cdr3_aa: CASSRGQYTEAFF
cdr3_nt: TGTGCCAGCAGCCGAGGACAGTACACTGAAGCTTTCTTT

clone_size: many
v_call: TRBV7-9
j_call: TRBJ2-7
d_call: .
cdr3_aa: CASSSTYEQYF
cdr3_nt: TGTGCCAGCAGCTCGACCTACGAGCAGTACTTC

clone_size: many
v_call: TRBV6-5
j_call: TRBJ2-3
d_call: .
cdr3_aa: CASSSTGGSTQYF
cdr3_nt: TGTGCCAGCAGTTCGACAGGAGGGTCTACGCAGTATTTT

clone_size: few
v_call: TRBV5-1
j_call: TRBJ1-1
d_call: .
cdr3_aa: CASSYQTGTEAFF
cdr3_nt: TGCGCCAGCAGCTACCAAACCGGGACAGAAGCTTTCTTT

clone_size: many
v_call: TRBV7-2
j_call: TRBJ2-5
d_call: TRBD1
cdr3_aa: CASSLDRGLETQYF
cdr3_nt: TGTGCCAGCAGCTTGGACAGGGGGTTGGAGACCCAGTACTTC

clone_size: many
v_call: TRBV5-1
j_call: TRBJ2-1
d_call: .
cdr3_aa: CASSLVQGFHEQFF
cdr3_nt: TGCGCCAGCAGCTTGGTTCAGGGGTTCCATGAGCAGTTCTTC

clone_size: many
v_call: TRBV7-9
j_call: TRBJ1-5
d_call: .
cdr3_aa: CASSLGPGVDSNQPQHF
cdr3_nt: TGTGCCAGCAGCTTAGGTCCAGGGGTCGATAGCAATCAGCCCCAGCATTTT

clone_size: many
v_call: TRBV7-9
j_call: TRBJ1-2
d_call: .
cdr3_aa: CASNPPGKGDYGYTF
cdr3_nt: TGTGCCAGCAACCCTCCAGGGAAAGGTGACTATGGCTACACCTTC

clone_size: many
v_call: TRBV10-2
j_call: TRBJ2-3
d_call: .
cdr3_aa: CASSEAGSTDTQYF
cdr3_nt: TGCGCCAGCAGTGAGGCAGGTAGCACAGATACGCAGTATTTT

clone_size: many
v_call: TRBV27
j_call: TRBJ1-1
d_call: .
cdr3_aa: CASSLFATPYTEAFF
cdr3_nt: TGTGCCAGCAGTTTATTTGCGACCCCATACACTGAAGCTTTCTTT

clone_size: many
v_call: TRBV24-1
j_call: TRBJ2-1
d_call: .
cdr3_aa: CATSDGDVTYNEQFF
cdr3_nt: TGTGCCACCAGTGATGGGGACGTAACCTACAATGAGCAGTTCTTC

clone_size: few
v_call: TRBV28
j_call: TRBJ2-3
d_call: .
cdr3_aa: CASTSPTDTQYF
cdr3_nt: TGTGCCAGCACCTCCCCGACAGATACGCAGTATTTT

clone_size: many
v_call: TRBV3-1
j_call: TRBJ2-1
d_call: .
cdr3_aa: CASRDVYNEQFF
cdr3_nt: TGTGCCAGCAGGGACGTATACAATGAGCAGTTCTTC

clone_size: many
v_call: TRBV7-9
j_call: TRBJ1-1
d_call: .
cdr3_aa: CASSPLVRLNTEAFF
cdr3_nt: TGTGCCAGCAGCCCCCTGGTCCGATTGAACACTGAAGCTTTCTTT

clone_size: few
v_call: TRBV12-3/TRBV12-4
j_call: TRBJ2-2
d_call: .
cdr3_aa: CASSSDQRPTVNTGELFF
cdr3_nt: TGTGCCAGCAGTTCCGATCAAAGACCTACAGTTAACACCGGGGAGCTGTTTTTT

clone_size: few
v_call: TRBV14
j_call: TRBJ2-3
d_call: .
cdr3_aa: CASSHVLGGRDTQYF
cdr3_nt: TGTGCCAGCAGCCACGTCTTAGGCGGGCGAGATACGCAGTATTTT

clone_size: many
v_call: TRBV20-1
j_call: TRBJ2-5
d_call: TRBD2
cdr3_aa: CSARVGPAGGPETQYF
cdr3_nt: TGCAGTGCTAGAGTTGGGCCAGCGGGAGGGCCGGAGACCCAGTACTTC

clone_size: many
v_call: TRBV5-1
j_call: TRBJ2-1
d_call: TRBD1
cdr3_aa: CASSSGTGLLDEQFF
cdr3_nt: TGCGCCAGCAGCTCCGGGACAGGTTTGTTGGATGAGCAGTTCTTC

clone_size: few
v_call: TRBV12-3/TRBV12-4
j_call: TRBJ1-4
d_call: .
cdr3_aa: CASSLSDTPNEKLFF
cdr3_nt: TGTGCCAGCAGTTTGTCGGACACTCCAAATGAAAAACTGTTTTTT